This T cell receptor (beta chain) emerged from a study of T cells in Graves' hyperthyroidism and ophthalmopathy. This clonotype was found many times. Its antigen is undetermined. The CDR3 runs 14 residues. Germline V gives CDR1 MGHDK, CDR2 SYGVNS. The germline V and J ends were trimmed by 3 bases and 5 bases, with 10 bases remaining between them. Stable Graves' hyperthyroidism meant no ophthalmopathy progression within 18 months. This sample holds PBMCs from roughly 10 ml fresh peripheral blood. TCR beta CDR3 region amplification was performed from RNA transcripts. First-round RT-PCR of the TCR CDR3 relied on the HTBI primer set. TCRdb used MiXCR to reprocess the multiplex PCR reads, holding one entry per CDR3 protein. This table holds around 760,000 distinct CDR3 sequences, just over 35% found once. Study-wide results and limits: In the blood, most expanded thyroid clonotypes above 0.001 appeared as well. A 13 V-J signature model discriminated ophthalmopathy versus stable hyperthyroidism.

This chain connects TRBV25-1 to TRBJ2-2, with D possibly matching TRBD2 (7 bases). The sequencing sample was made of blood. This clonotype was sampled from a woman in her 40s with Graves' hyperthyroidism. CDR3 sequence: CASSDRGGTGELFF. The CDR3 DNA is TGTGCCAGCAGTGATAGGGGGGGGACCGGGGAGCTGTTTTTT.